Sequencing of this T cell receptor beta chain was carried out in a study of beta chain features in type 1 diabetes. Germline values: CDR1 SGHDT, CDR2 YYEEEE. The CDR3 loop spans 14 amino acids. After removal of 5 bases from V and 2 bases from J, the junction contained 5 bases not matched to a gene. Expressed TCRB transcripts got sequenced, as all isolated RNA was reverse transcribed. Produced via immunoSEQ multiplex PCR; TCRdb's table is partial and in-frame only. This sample carries hundreds of thousands of clones, roughly a sixth of them seen once, and the ten largest clones take under 0.095%. This clone was picked up a small number of times.

The sequence was collected from a man younger than 35 in good health. Material: naive CD4+ T cells from blood. This chain connects TRBV5-6 to TRBJ2-7; 9 bases fit TRBD1. DNA for the CDR3: TGTGCCAGCAGAGAACAGGGGGCGGCCTACGAGCAGTACTTC. Amino acids: CASREQGAAYEQYF.